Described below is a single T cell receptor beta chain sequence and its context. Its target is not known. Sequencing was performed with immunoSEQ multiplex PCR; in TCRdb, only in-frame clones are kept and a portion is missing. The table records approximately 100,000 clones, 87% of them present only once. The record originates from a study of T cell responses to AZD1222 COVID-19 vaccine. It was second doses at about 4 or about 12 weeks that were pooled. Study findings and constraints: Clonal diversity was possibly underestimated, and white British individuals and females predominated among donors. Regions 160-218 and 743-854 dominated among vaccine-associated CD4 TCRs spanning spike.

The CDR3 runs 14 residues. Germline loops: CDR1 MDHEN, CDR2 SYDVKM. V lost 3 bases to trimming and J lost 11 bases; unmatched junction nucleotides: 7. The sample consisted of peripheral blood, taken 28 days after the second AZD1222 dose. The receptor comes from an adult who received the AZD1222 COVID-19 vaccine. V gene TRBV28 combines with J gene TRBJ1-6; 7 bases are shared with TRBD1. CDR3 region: CASSFKQGYPPLHF. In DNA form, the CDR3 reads TGTGCCAGCAGTTTTAAACAGGGGTATCCACCCCTCCACTTT.